This entry concerns a single T cell receptor (beta chain). Its cognate antigen is unknown. TCRdb's table, derived via immunoSEQ multiplex PCR, lists solely in-frame clones and lacks some. Of around 87,000 clones in the sample, around 89% were seen once. This CDR3 has 17 residues. The germline CDR1 and CDR2 sequences are LGHNA and YSLEER. V was shortened by 3 bases and J by 5 bases, with 20 bases between the two germline ends. The source of the sample is a study of T cell responses to AZD1222 COVID-19 vaccine. General study results and limits: CD4 TCRs linked to vaccination spanned spike, dominating at 160-218 and 743-854. The donors showed a predominance of white British ancestry and of females, with possible underestimation of clonal diversity.

The sample was peripheral blood, taken 28 days after the second AZD1222 dose. V gene TRBV4-3 combines with J gene TRBJ1-3; D is perhaps TRBD1 (6 bases). The sequence derives from an adult who received the AZD1222 COVID-19 vaccine. This chain's CDR3 is CASSQHDPGAVRNTIYF. DNA of the CDR3: TGCGCCAGCAGCCAGCATGACCCGGGGGCCGTTCGAAACACCATATATTTT.